This T cell receptor beta chain was sequenced in a study of STAT5B mutations in CD4+ large granular lymphocyte leukemia. Germline V gives CDR1 SGHRS, CDR2 YFSETQ. The junction had 7 bases not matched to a gene; V was cut back by 4 bases and J by 7 bases. This CDR3 contains 15 residues. This clone appeared a few times. Profiled with immunoSEQ multiplex PCR; TCRdb holds only in-frame clones, not every one. The table lists approximately 4,900 clones, approximately 86% of them singletons. Sequencing input: PBMCs. The rearrangement joins TRBV5-1 to TRBJ2-2; the match to TRBD1 covers 10 bases. This sequence was found in a man between 35 and 55 years old with CD4+ T-cell large granular lymphocyte leukemia. CDR3 DNA sequence: TGCGCCAGCAGCCGACGACAGGGGGCGGACGGGGAGCTGTTTTTT. The encoded protein is CASSRRQGADGELFF.